These 6 T cell receptor beta chains were sequenced from one sample in a study of cytomegalovirus exposure and HLA in healthy donors. The PCR was carried out with 60 Vbeta primers and 13 Jbeta primers. Produced via immunoSEQ multiplex PCR; TCRdb's table is partial and in-frame only. The sample includes fewer than 200,000 clones, under 9.5% of them seen just once. Sequencing was performed on PBMCs. Receptors originate from a woman between 25 and 40 years old in good health and CMV-seropositive.

The chain has TRBV5-4 and TRBJ1-2; the D gene is possibly TRBD1 (5 bases). The CDR3 is made up of 13 amino acids. The germline V gene encodes CDR1 SGHNT and CDR2 YYREEE (reference sequence). Trimming took off 1 base at V and 2 bases at J, with 6 bases between the two ends. The DNA of the CDR3 is TGTGCCAGCAGCTTGCGGGGGAACTATGGCTACACCTTC. This gives the protein CASSLRGNYGYTF.

This clone was counted only a few times. This sequence joins TRBV27 and TRBJ2-1; 7 nucleotides match TRBD2. CDR1 and CDR2 from the germline V gene are MNHEY and SMNVEV (reference sequence). The CDR3 length is 14 residues. V trimming: 3 bases; J trimming: 6 bases; junction bases outside the gene matches: 5. The DNA for the CDR3 is TGTGCCAGCAGTTTTGGGACTATCGGCAATGAGCAGTTCTTC. This codes for CASSFGTIGNEQFF.

The rearrangement uses TRBV19 and TRBJ1-2, with 11 bases matching TRBD1. The germline gives CDR1 LNHDA, CDR2 SQIVND (reference sequence). With 2 bases clipped from V and 6 bases from J, the junction kept 8 bases outside the gene matches. This CDR3 has 16 residues. For the CDR3, the DNA is TGTGCCAGTAGTATATGGACAGGGGGCGCTGATGATGGCTACACCTTC. This translates into CASSIWTGGADDGYTF.

The chain has TRBV5-1 and TRBJ1-1, with 9 positions matching TRBD1. This CDR3 contains 15 residues. Germline-derived CDR1 and CDR2 are SGHRS and YFSETQ. V gave up 0 bases and J gave up 1 base; unmatched junction bases: 1. DNA for the CDR3: TGCGCCAGCAGCTTGGGACAGGGGGGGAACACTGAAGCTTTCTTT. It is translated as CASSLGQGGNTEAFF.

The chain combines TRBV9 with TRBJ1-4; 10 bases map to TRBD1. The CDR3 is made up of 18 amino acids. V lost 0 bases to trimming and J lost 0 bases; unmatched junction nucleotides: 5. Per germline, CDR1 SGDLS and CDR2 YYNGEE. CDR3 sequence: CASSVGTGGHPTNEKLFF. The CDR3 coding sequence is TGTGCCAGCAGCGTAGGGACAGGGGGGCACCCAACTAATGAAAAACTGTTTTTT.

There are a few counts of this clone. CDR3 in amino acids: CASSLPGPTEAFF. The CDR3, as DNA: TGCGCCAGCAGCTTGCCAGGGCCCACTGAAGCTTTCTTT. The chain links TRBV5-1 to TRBJ1-1, with D perhaps matching TRBD1 (5 bases). V shed 1 base and J shed 4 bases, with 8 bases lying between them. The CDR3 is made up of 13 amino acids. Germline values: CDR1 SGHRS, CDR2 YFSETQ.